The clone carrying this T cell receptor beta chain was detected a few times. The antigen is not known. This entry is derived from a study of response to subunit inactivated influenza vaccine. Whole-study findings and limits: Each seasonal influenza vaccination, the authors suggested, recruits few new T cells.

Germline loops: CDR1 ENHRY, CDR2 SYGVKD. V was pared by 3 bases and J by 10 bases, with 6 bases between. The CDR3 has 11 residues. TCRdb ran MiXCR on the RT-PCR reads and lists one entry per CDR3 protein. The repertoire consists of hundreds of thousands of distinct CDR3 sequences, with 14% occurring once and the leading ten covering 5.5% to 7%. The clonotype was recovered from a man over 45 who received an inactivated influenza vaccine. This chain connects TRBV10-3 to TRBJ1-4; the D gene is possibly TRBD1 (5 bases). This specimen consisted of PBMCs from blood, obtained 14 to 15 days before vaccination. DNA for the CDR3: TGTGCCATCAGTGATGGGGGAAAACTGTTTTTT. It yields the protein CAISDGGKLFF.